This entry concerns a single T cell receptor (beta chain). The antigen is unknown. The protocol was immunoSEQ multiplex PCR, while the TCRdb copy is restricted to in-frame clones and leaves out a portion. The data hold approximately 180,000 clones, with around nine tenths observed a single time. This record comes from a study of cytomegalovirus exposure and HLA in healthy donors. Study-level findings and limits: Investigators reported over 150 TCR beta chains as tied to cytomegalovirus.

The CDR3 has 14 residues. Germline assignment: CDR1 SGHRS and CDR2 YFSETQ. Trimming took 1 base from V and 0 from J, leaving 6 bases between them. The source material was PBMCs. The chain is built from TRBV5-1 and TRBJ2-3; D gene uncertain. The source of this sequence is a young woman in good health and CMV-seronegative. The chain's CDR3 is CASSLSPSTDTQYF. The CDR3, as DNA: TGCGCCAGCAGCTTGTCTCCTAGCACAGATACGCAGTATTTT.